This T cell receptor beta chain comes out of a study of shared clonotypes between healthy human individuals (dated by TCRdb to 2018 to 2020). About the full investigation: The cohort included three men and two women between 18 and 49 years of age. To increase sequencing depth and limit assay-specific biases, different laboratories used diverse techniques to prepare libraries and sequence TCR repertoires. Leukapheresis yielded between about 0.94 and 9 billion PBMCs per donor. To estimate repertoire size and how much clonotype sharing occurs between individuals, the study deeply sequenced the blood TCR repertoires of a handful of healthy adults. Here is what the overall study found, with its caveats: The small number of donors limited the genetic and exposure-history diversity represented. Pairwise subsampling indicated that sequencing depth was expected to affect the degree of clonotype sharing among donors. Only blood was sampled, and tissue TCR repertoires likely differ from those in blood.

Using the deep immunoSEQ assay, TCR CDR3 regions were amplified from genomic DNA by multiplex PCR. For each cell subset, the extracted genomic DNA was distributed evenly across all wells of several immunoSEQ 96-well plates, and each plate served as one replicate. Each replicate PCR for unsorted PBMC received 250 to 300 ng genomic DNA, equal to about 30,000 T cell genomes. Unsorted PBMC genomic DNA was sequenced across ten immunoSEQ deep assay plates. The purified libraries were quantified using a Qubit 3.0 fluorometer, sized with a Bioanalyzer 2100, and then quantified again using the KAPA Library Quantification kit. Every immunoSEQ 96-well plate was sequenced on a separate single-read 150-cycle Illumina NextSeq 550 flow cell. In the original analysis: Because only junctional sequences without quality scores were contained in the immunoSEQ output, filtering matching that applied to full-length reads could not be performed. To assign V/J genes and CDR3, sequences were annotated against IMGT germline references using PyIR, a Python wrapper for IgBLAST v1.9. Any read was removed if the V/J assignment was weak (E-value above 1e-6), the CDR3 was missing, or the read contained stop codons, out-of-frame junctions, or ambiguous translated residues. V3J clonotypes were defined as sequences sharing the same inferred V gene, J gene, and CDR3 amino acid sequence. To compute the percentage overlap between repertoires, the number of shared unique clonotypes was divided by the size of the smaller repertoire. Richness of each repertoire was evaluated using RTK rarefaction, the Chao1 estimator, and Recon v2.1 estimates of unobserved clonotypes. This is the immuneACCESS table as TCRdb keeps it, with only in-frame sequences that have V and J called. A part of the clones is gone; compared with another copy, unresolved V genes explain less than half, and the rest is unexplained. The V and J calls and clone size are taken from that table; D and trimming were inferred from the DNA. The sample profile shows roughly 500,000 clones; 75% to 85% of them were found once. Jointly, the top ten make up around 13% of the sample.

Healthy HIV-negative adults with no recently reported acute infections or vaccinations were included as donors. Every donor was a Caucasian adult residing in Nashville, Tennessee, USA. For unsorted samples, around 85 million PBMCs were counted, and genomic DNA was extracted using the QIAamp DNA Blood Mini kit. After blood collection by leukapheresis, PBMCs were isolated using Ficoll-Histopaque density gradient centrifugation and then cryopreserved in the vapor phase of liquid nitrogen. This clone showed up just a few times. Its antigen remains undetermined. Base qualities are missing; no much larger clone stands one base away. This TCR was sampled from a woman in her forties in good health. Some clones in this sample may be carry-over from other donors' samples. Sequencing was done on a sample of PBMCs.

DNA sequence: TGTGCCAGCAGTCTCGCTGTCGGGGGGGCCGATACGCAGTATTTT. This sequence encodes CASSLAVGGADTQYF. The chain is made from TRBV6-5 and TRBJ2-3, with TRBD2 matching 8 junction bases. From a lookup of the germline V gene, CDR1 and CDR2 are MNHEY and SVGAGI. Taken from cysteine to phenylalanine, the CDR3 has 15 residues. Only CDR3 DNA is held: 45 bases, read in frame from base 1. The germline V and J ends show losses of 5 bases and 6 bases respectively, and no gene match explains 10 bases of the junction.